The sequence of this T cell receptor beta chain was determined in a study of T cell responses to AZD1222 COVID-19 vaccine. Method: immunoSEQ multiplex PCR; TCRdb's copy keeps in-frame clones and lacks some. The sample lists around 66,000 clones, 70% to 80% seen once, with approximately 20% in the top ten. The study's findings and limits: Among the donors, most were white British and more were female, and clonal diversity was possibly underestimated. Vaccination with two AZD1222 doses was followed by a rise in Spike-specific TCR breadth and depth. Just a handful of AZD1222 recipients were seropositive at baseline. Vaccine-related CD4 TCRs covered spike, predominating at 160-218 and 743-854.

V was clipped by 2 bases and J by 8 bases; unmatched bases: 3. CDR1 SNHLY and CDR2 FYNNEI come from the germline V gene. There are 15 residues in the CDR3. Turning to this clone: What it recognizes is unknown.

Material: peripheral blood, obtained on day 0 of MenACWY control vaccination. The sequence was obtained from an adult in good health. This chain joins TRBV2 and TRBJ2-1; 13 positions match TRBD2. This chain's CDR3 is CASSEWGLAGHEQFF. CDR3 DNA: TGTGCCAGCAGTGAATGGGGACTAGCGGGACATGAGCAGTTCTTC.